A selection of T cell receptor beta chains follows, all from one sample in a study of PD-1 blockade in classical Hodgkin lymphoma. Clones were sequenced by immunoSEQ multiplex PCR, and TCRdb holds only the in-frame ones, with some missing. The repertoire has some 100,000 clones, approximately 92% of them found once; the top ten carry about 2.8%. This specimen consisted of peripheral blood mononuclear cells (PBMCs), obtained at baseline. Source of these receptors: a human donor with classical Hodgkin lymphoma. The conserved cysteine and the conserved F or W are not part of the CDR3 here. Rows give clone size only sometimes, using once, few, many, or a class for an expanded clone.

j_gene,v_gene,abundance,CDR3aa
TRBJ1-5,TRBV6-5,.,ASARGASNQPQH
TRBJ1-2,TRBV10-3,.,AISTEFLYGYT
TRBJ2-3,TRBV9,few,ASSISLLVVSTDTQY
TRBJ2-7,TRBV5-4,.,ASSAGRVSYEQY
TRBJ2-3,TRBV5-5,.,ASSLAEVDTQY
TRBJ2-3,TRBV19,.,ATQTSGSTDTQY
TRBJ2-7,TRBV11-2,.,ASSLDIGVYEQY
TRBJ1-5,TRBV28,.,ASSYRGGAYQPQH
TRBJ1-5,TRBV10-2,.,ASTQGAWSGNQPQH
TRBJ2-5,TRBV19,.,ATATGTEQETQY
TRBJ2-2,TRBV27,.,ASSLYRPYTGELF
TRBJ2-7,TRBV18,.,ASSQSTGLAGYEQY
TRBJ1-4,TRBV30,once,AWSVPGQGG
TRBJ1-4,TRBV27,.,ASSLSGVEKLF
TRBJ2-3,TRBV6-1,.,ASSAGTLSTDTQY
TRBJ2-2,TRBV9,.,ASSGQGLTGELF
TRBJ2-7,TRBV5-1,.,ASSLTGASWEQY
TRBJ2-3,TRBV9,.,ASSLRPADTQY
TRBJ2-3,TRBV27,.,ASNAQGAWDTQY
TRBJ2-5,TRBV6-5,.,ASSTSPGDKTQY
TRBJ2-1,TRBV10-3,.,AISESRASGTSSYNEQF
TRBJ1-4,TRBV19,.,ASSIVKGQGSEKLF
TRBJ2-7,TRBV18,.,ASSLGGVGALRYEQY
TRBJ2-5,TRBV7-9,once,ASSPRGRGMGTGLETQY
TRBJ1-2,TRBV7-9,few,ASSSNRGEYYGYT
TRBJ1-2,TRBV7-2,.,ASSLSPKEGAWYGYT
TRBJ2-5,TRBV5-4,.,ASSQQGHQETQY
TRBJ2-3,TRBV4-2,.,ASSPWAGTDTQY
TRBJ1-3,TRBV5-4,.,ASSLDRAGNTIY
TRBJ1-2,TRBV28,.,ASSLFRSRNRVYGYT
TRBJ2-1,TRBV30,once,AWGGLAGAFEQF
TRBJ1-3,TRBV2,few,ASTRSYRAGNTIY